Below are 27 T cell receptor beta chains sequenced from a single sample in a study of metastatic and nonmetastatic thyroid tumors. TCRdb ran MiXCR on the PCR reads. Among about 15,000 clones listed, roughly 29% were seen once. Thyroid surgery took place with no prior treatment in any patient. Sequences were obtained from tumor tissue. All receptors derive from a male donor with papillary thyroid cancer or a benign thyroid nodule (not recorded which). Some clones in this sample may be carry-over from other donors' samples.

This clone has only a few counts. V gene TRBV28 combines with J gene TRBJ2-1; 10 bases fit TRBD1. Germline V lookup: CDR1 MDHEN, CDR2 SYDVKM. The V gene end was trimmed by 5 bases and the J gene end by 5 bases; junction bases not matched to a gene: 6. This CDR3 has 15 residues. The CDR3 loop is CASSAPGQGNNEQFF. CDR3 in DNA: TGTGCCAGCAGTGCCCCGGGACAGGGGAACAATGAGCAGTTCTTC.

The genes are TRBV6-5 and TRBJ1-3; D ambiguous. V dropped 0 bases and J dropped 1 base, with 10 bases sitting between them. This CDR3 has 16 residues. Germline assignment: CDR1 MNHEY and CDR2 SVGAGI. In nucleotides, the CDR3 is TGTGCCAGCAGTTACTCGGATGTAGCGTCTGGAAACACCATATATTTT. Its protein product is CASSYSDVASGNTIYF.

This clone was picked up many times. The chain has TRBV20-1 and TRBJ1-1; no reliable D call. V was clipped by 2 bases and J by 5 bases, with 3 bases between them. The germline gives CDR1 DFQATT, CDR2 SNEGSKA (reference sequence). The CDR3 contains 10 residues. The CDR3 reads CSARKTEAFF. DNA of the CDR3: TGCAGTGCTAGAAAAACTGAAGCTTTCTTT.

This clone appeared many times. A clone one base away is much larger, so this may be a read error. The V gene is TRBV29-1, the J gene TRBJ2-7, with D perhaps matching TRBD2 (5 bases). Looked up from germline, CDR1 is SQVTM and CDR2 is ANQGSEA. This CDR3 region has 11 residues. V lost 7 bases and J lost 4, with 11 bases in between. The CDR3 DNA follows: TGCAGCGCTGGAGCGGAATACGAGCAGTACTTC. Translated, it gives CSAGAEYEQYF.

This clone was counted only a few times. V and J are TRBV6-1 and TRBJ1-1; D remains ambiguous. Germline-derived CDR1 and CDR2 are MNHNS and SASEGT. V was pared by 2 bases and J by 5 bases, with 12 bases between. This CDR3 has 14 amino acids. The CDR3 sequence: CASSEYWGTTEAFF. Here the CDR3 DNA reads TGTGCCAGCAGTGAATACTGGGGTACGACTGAAGCTTTCTTT.

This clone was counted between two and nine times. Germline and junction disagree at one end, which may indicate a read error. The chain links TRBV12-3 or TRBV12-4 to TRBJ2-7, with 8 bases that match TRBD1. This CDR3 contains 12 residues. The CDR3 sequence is CASSLGQDRVRF. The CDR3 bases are TGTGCCAGCAGTTTAGGCCAGGACAGGGTTCGATTC.

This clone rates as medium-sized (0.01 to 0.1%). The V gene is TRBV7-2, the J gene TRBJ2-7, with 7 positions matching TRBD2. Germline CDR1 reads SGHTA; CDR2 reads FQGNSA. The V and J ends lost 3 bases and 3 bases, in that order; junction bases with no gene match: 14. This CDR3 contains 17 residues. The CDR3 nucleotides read TGTGCCAGCAGCTTCTCGGTCGGGGTTAGCGGGCTCTACGAGCAGTACTTC. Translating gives CASSFSVGVSGLYEQYF.

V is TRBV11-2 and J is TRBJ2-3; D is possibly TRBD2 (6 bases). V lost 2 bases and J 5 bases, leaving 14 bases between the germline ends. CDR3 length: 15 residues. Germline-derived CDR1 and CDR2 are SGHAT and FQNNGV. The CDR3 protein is CASSLYALAQDTQYF. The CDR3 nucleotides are TGTGCCAGCAGCTTATACGCTCTAGCGCAAGATACGCAGTATTTT.

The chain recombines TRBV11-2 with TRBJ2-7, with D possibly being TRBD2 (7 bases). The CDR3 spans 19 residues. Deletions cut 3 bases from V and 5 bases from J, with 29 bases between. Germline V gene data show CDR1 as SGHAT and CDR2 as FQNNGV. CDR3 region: CASSLGGLADPFWGDEQYF. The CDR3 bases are TGTGCCAGCAGCTTGGGGGGGCTAGCGGATCCTTTTTGGGGCGACGAGCAGTACTTC.

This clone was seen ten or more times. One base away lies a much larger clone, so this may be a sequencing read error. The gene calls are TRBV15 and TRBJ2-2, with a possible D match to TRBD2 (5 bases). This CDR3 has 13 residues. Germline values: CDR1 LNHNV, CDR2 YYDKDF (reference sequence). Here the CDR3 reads CATSRDYTGELLF. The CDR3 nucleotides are TGTGCCACCAGCAGAGACTACACCGGGGAGCTGCTTTTT. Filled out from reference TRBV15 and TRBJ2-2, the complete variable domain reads DAMVIQNPRYQVTQFGKPVTLSCSQTLNHNVMYWYQQKSSQAPKLLFHYYDKDFNNEADTPDNFQSRRPNTSFCFLDIRSPGLGDTAMYLCATSRDYTGELLFGEGSRLTVL.

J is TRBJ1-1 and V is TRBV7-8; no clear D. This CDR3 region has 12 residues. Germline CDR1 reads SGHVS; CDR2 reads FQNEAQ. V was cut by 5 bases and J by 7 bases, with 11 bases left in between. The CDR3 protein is CASSTAGIEAFF. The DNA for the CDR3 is TGTGCCAGCAGCACTGCGGGGATTGAAGCTTTCTTT.

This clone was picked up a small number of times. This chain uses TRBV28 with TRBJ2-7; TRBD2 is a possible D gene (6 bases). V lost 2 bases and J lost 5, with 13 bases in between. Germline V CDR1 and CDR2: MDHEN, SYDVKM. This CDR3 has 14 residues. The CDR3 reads CASSLVEGRNEQYF. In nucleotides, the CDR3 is TGTGCCAGCAGTTTAGTGGAGGGAAGGAACGAGCAGTACTTC.

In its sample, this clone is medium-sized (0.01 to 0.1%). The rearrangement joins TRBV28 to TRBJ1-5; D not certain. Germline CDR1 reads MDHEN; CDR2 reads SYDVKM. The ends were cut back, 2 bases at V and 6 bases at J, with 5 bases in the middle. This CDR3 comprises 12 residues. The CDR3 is CASSLPIQPQHF. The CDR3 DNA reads TGTGCCAGCAGTTTACCGATTCAGCCCCAGCATTTT.

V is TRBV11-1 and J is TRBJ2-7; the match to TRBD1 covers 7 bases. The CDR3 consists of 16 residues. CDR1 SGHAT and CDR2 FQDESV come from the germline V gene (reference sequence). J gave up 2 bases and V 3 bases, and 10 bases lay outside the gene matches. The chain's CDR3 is CASSLSTGDSTYEQYF. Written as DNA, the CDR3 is TGTGCCAGCAGCTTGTCCACAGGGGATTCGACCTACGAGCAGTACTTC.

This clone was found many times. The chain's CDR3 is CASSKTVAGTYEQYF. CDR3 DNA: TGTGCCAGCAGCAAAACCGTAGCGGGTACCTACGAGCAGTACTTC. J is TRBJ2-7 and V is TRBV5-6, with TRBD2 identical over 7 bases. This CDR3 spans 15 amino acids. Losses at the gene ends were 4 bases for V and 2 bases for J; bases not matched to a gene: 9. Germline CDR1 SGHDT, CDR2 YYEEEE.

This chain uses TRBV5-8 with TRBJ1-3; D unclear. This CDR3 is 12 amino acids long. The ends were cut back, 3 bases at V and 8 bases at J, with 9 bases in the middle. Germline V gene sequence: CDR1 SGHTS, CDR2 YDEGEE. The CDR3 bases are TGTGCCAGCAGCTCCTACCGGGACACCATATATTTT. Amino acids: CASSSYRDTIYF.

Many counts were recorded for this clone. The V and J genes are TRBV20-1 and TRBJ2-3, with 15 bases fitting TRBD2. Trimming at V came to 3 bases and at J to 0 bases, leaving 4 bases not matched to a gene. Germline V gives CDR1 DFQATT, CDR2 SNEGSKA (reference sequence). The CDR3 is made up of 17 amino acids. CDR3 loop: CSASGLAGGPSTDTQYF. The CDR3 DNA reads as TGCAGTGCTAGCGGACTAGCGGGAGGGCCGAGCACAGATACGCAGTATTTT.

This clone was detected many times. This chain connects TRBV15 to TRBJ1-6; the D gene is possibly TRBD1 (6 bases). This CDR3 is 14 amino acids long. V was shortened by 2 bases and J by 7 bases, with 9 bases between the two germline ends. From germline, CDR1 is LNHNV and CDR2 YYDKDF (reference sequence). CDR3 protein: CATSRRGVNSPLHF. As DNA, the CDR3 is TGTGCCACCAGCAGAAGGGGGGTAAATTCACCCCTCCACTTT.

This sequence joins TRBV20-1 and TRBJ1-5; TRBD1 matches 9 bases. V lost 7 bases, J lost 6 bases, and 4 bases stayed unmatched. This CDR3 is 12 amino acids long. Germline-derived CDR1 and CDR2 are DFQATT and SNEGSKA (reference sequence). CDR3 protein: CSVRTGAQPQHF. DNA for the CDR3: TGCAGTGTTAGGACAGGGGCTCAGCCCCAGCATTTT.

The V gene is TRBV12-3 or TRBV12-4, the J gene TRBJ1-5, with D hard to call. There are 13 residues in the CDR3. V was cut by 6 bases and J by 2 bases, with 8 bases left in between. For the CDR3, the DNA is TGTGCCAGCAGCTATCGGGGCAATCAGCCCCAGCATTTT. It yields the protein CASSYRGNQPQHF.

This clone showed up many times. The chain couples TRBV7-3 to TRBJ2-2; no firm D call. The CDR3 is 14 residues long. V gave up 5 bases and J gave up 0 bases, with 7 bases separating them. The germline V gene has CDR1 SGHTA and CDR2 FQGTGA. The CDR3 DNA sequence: TGTGCCAGCAGCGTAAACGCGAACACCGGGGAGCTGTTTTTT. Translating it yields CASSVNANTGELFF.

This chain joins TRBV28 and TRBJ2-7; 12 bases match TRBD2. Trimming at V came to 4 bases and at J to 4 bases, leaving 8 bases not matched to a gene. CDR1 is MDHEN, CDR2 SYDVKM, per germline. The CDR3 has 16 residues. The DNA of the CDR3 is TGTGCCAGCAGTTCCGCGACTAGCGGGAGTGGGTACGAGCAGTACTTC. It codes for CASSSATSGSGYEQYF.

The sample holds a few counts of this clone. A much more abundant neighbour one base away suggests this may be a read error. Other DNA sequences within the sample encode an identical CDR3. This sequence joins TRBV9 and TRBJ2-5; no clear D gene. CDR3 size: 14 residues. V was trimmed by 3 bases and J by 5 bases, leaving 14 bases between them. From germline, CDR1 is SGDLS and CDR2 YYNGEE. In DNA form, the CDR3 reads TGTGCCAGCAGCGCGCCCCCTCCGGGTGAGACCCAGTACTTC. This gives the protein CASSAPPPGETQYF.

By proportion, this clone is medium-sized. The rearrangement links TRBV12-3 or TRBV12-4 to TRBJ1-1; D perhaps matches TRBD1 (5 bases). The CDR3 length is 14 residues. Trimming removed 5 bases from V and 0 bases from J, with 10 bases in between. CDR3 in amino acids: CASSPRGVNTEAFF. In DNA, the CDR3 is TGTGCCAGCAGTCCCCGGGGGGTGAACACTGAAGCTTTCTTT.

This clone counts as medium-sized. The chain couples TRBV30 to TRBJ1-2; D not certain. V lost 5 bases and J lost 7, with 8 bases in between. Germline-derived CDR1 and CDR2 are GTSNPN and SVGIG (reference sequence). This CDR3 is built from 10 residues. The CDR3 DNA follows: TGTGCCTGGGGCCCGTTTGGCTACACCTTC. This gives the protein CAWGPFGYTF.

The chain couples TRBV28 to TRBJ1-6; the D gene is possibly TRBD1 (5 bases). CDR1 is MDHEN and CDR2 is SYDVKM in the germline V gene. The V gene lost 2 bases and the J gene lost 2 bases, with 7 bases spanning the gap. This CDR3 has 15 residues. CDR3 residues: CASSLQGTYNSPLHF. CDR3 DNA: TGTGCCAGCAGTTTACAGGGTACCTATAATTCACCCCTCCACTTT.

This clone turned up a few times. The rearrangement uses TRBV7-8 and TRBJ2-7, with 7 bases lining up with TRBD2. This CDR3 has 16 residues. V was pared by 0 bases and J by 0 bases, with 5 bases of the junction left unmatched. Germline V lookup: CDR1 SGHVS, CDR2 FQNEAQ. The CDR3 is CASSLARGGSSYEQYF. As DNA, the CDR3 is TGTGCCAGCAGCTTAGCACGGGGCGGGAGCTCCTACGAGCAGTACTTC.